This T cell receptor (beta chain) was sequenced for a study of cytomegalovirus exposure and HLA in healthy donors. Across the study: The same platform used for the 666 first-cohort repertoires was also used for the 90 to 150 validation repertoires, as a later analysis reported. Overall study findings and caveats: Three of the chains that were CMV-associated were confirmed in vitro to be specific for CMV antigens. The authors listed some 160 TCR beta chains as cytomegalovirus-associated. Per published reports, the classifier diagnosed cytomegalovirus status with high specificity and sensitivity.

In the case of this clone: Its antigen remains unknown.

Sequencing was performed with immunoSEQ multiplex PCR; in TCRdb, only in-frame clones are kept and a portion is missing. The sample contains some 99,000 clones, almost 90% of which appear only once. The CDR3 runs to 11 residues. The ends were cut back, 4 bases at V and 8 bases at J, with 7 bases in the middle. Germline loops: CDR1 SGHNT, CDR2 YYREEE (reference sequence). The source is a woman aged 18-35 years in good health and CMV-seronegative. The sequenced sample consisted of PBMCs. The chain employs TRBV5-4 and TRBJ2-1, with D possibly being TRBD2 (5 bases). The CDR3 nucleotides are TGTGCCAGCAGCGGAGCGGATGAGCAGTTCTTC. Translating gives CASSGADEQFF.